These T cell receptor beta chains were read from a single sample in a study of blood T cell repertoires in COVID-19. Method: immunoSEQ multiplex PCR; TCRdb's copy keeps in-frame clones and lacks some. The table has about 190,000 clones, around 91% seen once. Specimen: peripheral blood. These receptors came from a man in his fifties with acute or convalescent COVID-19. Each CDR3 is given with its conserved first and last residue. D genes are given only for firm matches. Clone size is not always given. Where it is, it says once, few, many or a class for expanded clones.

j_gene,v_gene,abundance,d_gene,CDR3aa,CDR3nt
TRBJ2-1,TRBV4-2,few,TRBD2,CASSQEGREWYEQFF,TGTGCCAGCAGCCAAGAAGGGCGGGAGTGGTATGAGCAGTTCTTC
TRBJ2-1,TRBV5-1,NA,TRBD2,CASTRTSGSNEQFF,TGCGCCAGCACGAGGACTAGCGGGAGCAATGAGCAGTTCTTC
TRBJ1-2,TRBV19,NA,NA,CASTRGERYGYTF,TGTGCCAGTACCCGGGGGGAGCGCTATGGCTACACCTTC
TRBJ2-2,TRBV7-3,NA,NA,CASSYTTGSRELFF,TGTGCCAGCAGCTATACCACGGGGTCCCGGGAGCTGTTTTTT
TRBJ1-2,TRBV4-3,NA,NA,CASSQDVDLGGYTF,TGCGCCAGCAGCCAAGATGTGGACTTGGGGGGCTACACCTTC
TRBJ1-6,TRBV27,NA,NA,CASSLSSTVGGPLHF,TGTGCCAGCAGTTTATCGTCGACAGTGGGTGGACCCCTCCACTTT
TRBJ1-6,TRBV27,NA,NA,CASNRAGNSPLHF,TGTGCCAGCAATAGGGCAGGGAATTCACCCCTCCACTTT
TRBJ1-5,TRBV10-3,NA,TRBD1,CASGQMSNQPQHF,TGTGCCTCGGGACAGATGAGCAATCAGCCCCAGCATTTT
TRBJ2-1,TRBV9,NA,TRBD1,CASSVVGTGGREQFF,TGTGCCAGCAGCGTAGTGGGGACAGGGGGCAGAGAGCAGTTCTTC
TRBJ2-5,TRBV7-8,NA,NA,CASSQMRETQYF,TGTGCCAGCAGCCAAATGCGGGAGACCCAGTACTTC
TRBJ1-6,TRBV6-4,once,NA,CASSDSEYSPLHF,TGTGCCAGCAGTGACTCTGAGTATTCACCCCTCCACTTT
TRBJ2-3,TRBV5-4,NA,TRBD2,CASSLMAGGTGTDTQYF,TGTGCCAGCAGCTTGATGGCGGGGGGCACTGGCACAGATACGCAGTATTTT
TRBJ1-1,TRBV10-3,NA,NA,CAISQGNTEAFF,TGTGCCATCAGTCAGGGTAACACTGAAGCTTTCTTT